This T cell receptor (beta chain) derives from a study of blood T cell repertoires in COVID-19. Profiled with immunoSEQ multiplex PCR; TCRdb holds only in-frame clones, not every one. The repertoire holds 45,000 to 50,000 clones, with about 85% as singletons. The sequenced material came from peripheral blood. This TCR came from a woman aged 55-69 years with acute or convalescent COVID-19.

The CDR3 reads CASSPWTSDEQYF. The DNA of the CDR3 is TGTGCCAGCAGCCCCTGGACTAGCGACGAGCAGTACTTC. The V and J genes are TRBV9 and TRBJ2-7, with 9 bases identical to TRBD2. The germline gives CDR1 SGDLS, CDR2 YYNGEE. The CDR3 is made up of 13 amino acids. J gave up 5 bases and V 4 bases, and 4 bases lay outside the gene matches.